This T cell receptor (beta chain) was recorded in a study of blood T cell repertoires in COVID-19. In the study overall: Samples representing acute and convalescent COVID-19 were sourced from the United States, Italy and Spain.

Participants, 18 to 89 years old, spanned under 30 US areas. The CDR3 runs 19 residues. The trim removed 1 base at V and 4 bases at J, leaving 15 bases unmatched. Germline assignment: CDR1 SEHNR and CDR2 FQNEAQ (reference sequence). Per the original methods: Nucleated cell counts were estimated from reference gene primer amplification. Profiling relied on immunoSEQ multiplex PCR, and the TCRdb table lists in-frame clones only, not all of them. The V and J calls and clone size are taken from that table; D and trimming were inferred from the DNA. Among approximately 260,000 clones, about nine tenths were seen once, and the ten largest hold less than 2.5%.

This clonotype originated in a woman in her late teens or twenties who had recovered from COVID-19. This sequence joins TRBV7-9 and TRBJ1-1; 10 bases align to TRBD1. Sequenced material: PBMCs or T cells enriched from blood (not recorded which). In nucleotides, the CDR3 is TGTGCCAGCAGCTTAGGTCAACTGAGACAGGGGGCACAGAGCACTGAAGCTTTCTTT. This gives the protein CASSLGQLRQGAQSTEAFF.